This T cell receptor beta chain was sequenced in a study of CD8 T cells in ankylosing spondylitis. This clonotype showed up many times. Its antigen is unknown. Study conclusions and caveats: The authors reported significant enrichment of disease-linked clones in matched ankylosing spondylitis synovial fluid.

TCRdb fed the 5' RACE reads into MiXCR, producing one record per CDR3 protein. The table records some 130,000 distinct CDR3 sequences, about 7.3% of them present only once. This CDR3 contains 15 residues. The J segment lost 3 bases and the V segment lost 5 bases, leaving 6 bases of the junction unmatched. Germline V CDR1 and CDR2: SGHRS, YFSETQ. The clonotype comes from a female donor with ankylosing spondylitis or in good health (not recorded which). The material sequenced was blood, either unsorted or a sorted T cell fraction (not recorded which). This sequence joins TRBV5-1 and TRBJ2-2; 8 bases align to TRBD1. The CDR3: CASSLDRGDTGELFF. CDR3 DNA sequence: TGCGCCAGCAGTTTAGACAGGGGAGACACCGGGGAGCTGTTTTTT.